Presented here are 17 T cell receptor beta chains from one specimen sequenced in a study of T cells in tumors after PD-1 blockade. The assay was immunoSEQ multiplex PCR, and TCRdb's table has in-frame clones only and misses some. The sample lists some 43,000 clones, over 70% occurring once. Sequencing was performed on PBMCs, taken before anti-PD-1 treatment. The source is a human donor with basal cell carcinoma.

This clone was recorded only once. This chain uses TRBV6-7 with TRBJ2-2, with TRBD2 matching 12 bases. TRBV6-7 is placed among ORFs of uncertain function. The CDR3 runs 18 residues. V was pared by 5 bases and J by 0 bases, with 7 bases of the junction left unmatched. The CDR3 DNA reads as TGTGCCAGCAGTACCCAGACTAGCGGGGGCTCGAACACCGGGGAGCTGTTTTTT. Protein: CASSTQTSGGSNTGELFF.

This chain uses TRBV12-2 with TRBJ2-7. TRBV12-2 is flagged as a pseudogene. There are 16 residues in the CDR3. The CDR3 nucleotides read TGTGCAAGTCGCTTAGCCCGAAGGGTCTACTCCTACGAGCAGTACTTC. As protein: CASRLARRVYSYEQYF.

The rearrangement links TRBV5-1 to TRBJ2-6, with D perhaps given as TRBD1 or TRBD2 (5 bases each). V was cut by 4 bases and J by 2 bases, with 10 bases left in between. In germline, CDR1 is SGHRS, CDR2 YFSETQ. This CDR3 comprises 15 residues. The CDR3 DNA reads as TGCGCCAGCAGCGAGCAGGGAGCTGGGGCCAACGTCCTGACTTTC. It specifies CASSEQGAGANVLTF.

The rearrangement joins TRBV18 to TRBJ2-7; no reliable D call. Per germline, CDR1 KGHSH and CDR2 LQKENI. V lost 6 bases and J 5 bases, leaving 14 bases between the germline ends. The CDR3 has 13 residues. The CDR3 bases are TGTGCCAGCTCCGTAAACTTGGACGACGAGCAGTACTTC. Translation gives CASSVNLDDEQYF.

The CDR3 nucleotides are TGTGCCAGCAGTGAAGGCAATCGCCCCCAAGAGACCCAGTACTTC. It codes for CASSEGNRPQETQYF. V is TRBV2 and J is TRBJ2-5, with unresolved D. The CDR3 loop spans 15 amino acids. Between the trimmed V and J ends, which lost 1 base and 1 base, there was a span of 10 bases. From germline, CDR1 is SNHLY and CDR2 FYNNEI.

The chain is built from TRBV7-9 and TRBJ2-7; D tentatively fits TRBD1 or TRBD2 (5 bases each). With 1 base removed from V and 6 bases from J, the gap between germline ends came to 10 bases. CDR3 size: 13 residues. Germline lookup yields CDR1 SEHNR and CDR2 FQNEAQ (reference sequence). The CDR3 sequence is CASSLGGIREQYF. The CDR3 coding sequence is TGTGCCAGCAGCTTAGGGGGGATTCGCGAGCAGTACTTC. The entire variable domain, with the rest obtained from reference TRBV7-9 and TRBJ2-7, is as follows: DTGVSQNPRHKITKRGQNVTFRCDPISEHNRLYWYRQTLGQGPEFLTYFQNEAQLEKSRLLSDRFSAERPKGSFSTLEIQRTEQGDSAMYLCASSLGGIREQYFGPGTRLTVT.

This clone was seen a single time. This chain's CDR3 is CASSQGGQGEQYF. The CDR3 region has the DNA TGTGCCAGCAGCCAGGGGGGGCAAGGGGAGCAGTACTTC. The rearrangement links TRBV3-1 (or the pseudogene TRBV3-2) to TRBJ2-7; TRBD2 is a possible D gene (7 bases). The CDR3 is 13 amino acids. V lost 3 bases to trimming and J lost 7 bases, with 13 bases between them. Germline V gives CDR1 LGHDT, CDR2 YNNKEL (reference sequence).

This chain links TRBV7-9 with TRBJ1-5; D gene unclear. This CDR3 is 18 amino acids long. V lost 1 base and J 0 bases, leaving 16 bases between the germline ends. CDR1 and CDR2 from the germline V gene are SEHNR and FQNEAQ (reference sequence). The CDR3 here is CASSLVGVPGVSNQPQHF. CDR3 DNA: TGTGCCAGCAGCTTAGTGGGAGTCCCCGGCGTTAGCAATCAGCCCCAGCATTTT.

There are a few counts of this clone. The CDR3, as DNA: TGTGCCTGGGGACAGGGTAATAATTCACCCCTCCACTTT. This encodes CAWGQGNNSPLHF. This chain uses TRBV30 with TRBJ1-6; 8 bases are shared with TRBD1. This CDR3 is built from 13 residues. Trimming cost V 5 bases and J 5 bases; bases outside gene matches: 2. The germline gives CDR1 GTSNPN, CDR2 SVGIG (reference sequence). The variable domain in full, with the rest retrieved from reference TRBV30 and TRBJ1-6, is SQTIHQWPATLVQPVGSPLSLECTVEGTSNPNLYWYRQAAGRGLQLLFYSVGIGQISSEVPQNLSASRPQDRQFILSSKKLLLSDSGFYLCAWGQGNNSPLHFGNGTRLTVT.

The CDR3 region is CASSLTGGLTGELFF. DNA for the CDR3: TGCGCCAGCAGCCTGACAGGGGGCCTCACCGGGGAGCTGTTTTTT. The genes are TRBV5-1 and TRBJ2-2; the match to TRBD1 covers 10 bases. This CDR3 contains 15 residues. Germline CDR1 SGHRS, CDR2 YFSETQ. V gave up 4 bases and J gave up 4 bases; unmatched junction bases: 4.

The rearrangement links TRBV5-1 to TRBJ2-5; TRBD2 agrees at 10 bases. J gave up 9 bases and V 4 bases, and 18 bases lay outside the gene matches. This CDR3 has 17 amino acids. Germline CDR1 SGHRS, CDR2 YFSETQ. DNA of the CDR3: TGCGCCAGCAGCCGGCCGCTAGCGGGGGCCCCGAGTGGGGCCCAGTACTTC. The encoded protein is CASSRPLAGAPSGAQYF.

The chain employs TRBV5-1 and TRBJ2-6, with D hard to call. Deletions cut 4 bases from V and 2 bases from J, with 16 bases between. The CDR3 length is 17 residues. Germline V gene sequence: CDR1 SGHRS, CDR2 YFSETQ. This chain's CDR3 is CASSLSRVGAGANVLTF. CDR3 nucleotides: TGCGCCAGCAGCCTGAGCAGAGTAGGAGCTGGGGCCAACGTCCTGACTTTC.

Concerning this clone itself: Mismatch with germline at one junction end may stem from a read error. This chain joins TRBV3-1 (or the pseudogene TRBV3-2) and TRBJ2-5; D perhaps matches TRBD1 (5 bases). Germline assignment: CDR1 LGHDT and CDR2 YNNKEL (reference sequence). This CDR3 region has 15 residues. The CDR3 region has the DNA TGTACCAGCAGCTTACGGACAACAAACCAAGAGACCCAGTACTTC. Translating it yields CTSSLRTTNQETQYF.

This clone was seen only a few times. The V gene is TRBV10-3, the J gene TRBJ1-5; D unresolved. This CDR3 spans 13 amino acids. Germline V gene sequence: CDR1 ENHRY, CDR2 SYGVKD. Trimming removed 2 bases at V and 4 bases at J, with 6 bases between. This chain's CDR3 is CAISESQNQPQHF. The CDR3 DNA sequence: TGTGCCATCAGTGAGAGTCAGAATCAGCCCCAGCATTTT.

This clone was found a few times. The CDR3 DNA sequence: TGTGCCAGCAGCCAAGACCCTGGGGTTAGGGGTTATGAGCAGTTCTTC. This codes for CASSQDPGVRGYEQFF. The genes are TRBV4-2 and TRBJ2-1, with D possibly being TRBD1 (5 bases). Germline-derived CDR1 and CDR2 are LGHNA and YNFKEQ. CDR3 length equals 16 residues. V gave up 0 bases and J gave up 8 bases, with 17 bases separating them.

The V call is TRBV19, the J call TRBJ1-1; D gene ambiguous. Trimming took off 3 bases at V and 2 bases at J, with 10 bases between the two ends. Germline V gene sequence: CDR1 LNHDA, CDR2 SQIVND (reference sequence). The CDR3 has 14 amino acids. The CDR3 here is CASSIFPTNTEAFF. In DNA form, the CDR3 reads TGTGCCAGTAGTATTTTCCCCACTAACACTGAAGCTTTCTTT.

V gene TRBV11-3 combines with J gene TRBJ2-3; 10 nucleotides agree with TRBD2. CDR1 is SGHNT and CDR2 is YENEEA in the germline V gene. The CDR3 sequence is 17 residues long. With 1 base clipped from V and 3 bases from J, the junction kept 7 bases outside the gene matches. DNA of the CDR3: TGTGCCAGCAGCTTAGGTGTACTAGCGGGGTTAACAGATACGCAGTATTTT. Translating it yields CASSLGVLAGLTDTQYF.